This paragraph covers one T cell receptor (beta chain) sequence. The antigen this receptor binds is unknown. Base qualities are missing; no much larger clone stands one base away. The cohort consisted of 600 to 750 healthy bone marrow donors. At the time of sampling, every cohort member was nominally healthy, though immune exposures that went unrecorded were likely present. The donor was CMV seronegative and belonged to the group of around 400 seronegative cohort members. Each donor provided a peripheral blood sample, and peripheral blood mononuclear cells were used for TCR beta sequencing. The Qiagen DNeasy Blood Extraction Kit was used to extract genomic DNA from the blood cell samples. The library was built by means of the immunoSEQ multiplex PCR assay. For the multiplex PCR, a mixture combining 60 forward primers for TCR Vbeta segments and 13 reverse primers for TCR Jbeta segments was used. The CDR3 region of rearranged TCR beta genes was amplified from genomic DNA by a multiplex PCR assay. Amplified TCR beta libraries were sequenced as 87-base-pair reads on the Illumina HiSeq System. Per the original workflow: In a later analysis, tens of millions of unique TCR beta chains were counted across the approximately 640 repertoires, and approximately 11 million of these chains were shared by at least two donors. Raw reads were error-corrected and collapsed into unique sequences by a nearest-neighbor algorithm in which closely related sequences were merged to remove PCR and sequencing errors. Alignment of CDR3 sequences to IMGT reference sequences was used to assign V, D and J gene segments. For a sequence to be retained, a match of at least six nucleotides was required to both a V gene segment and a J gene segment. A rearrangement was called productive if the CDR3 had no stop codons and remained in frame with V and J, and every other rearrangement was called non-productive. CDR3 was defined according to IMGT convention as the region running from the second conserved V-encoded cysteine to the conserved J-encoded phenylalanine. Sequences without an unambiguous match to a single V gene segment were excluded from the earlier analysis of 450 to 750 of the donors. An earlier analysis of just under 600 of the donors called V segments functional above 56.7% productive rearrangements and segregating when the between-donor standard deviation exceeded 5%. To diagnose cytomegalovirus status from the catalog of TCR beta chain sequences, a statistical classification framework was built. V and J gene assignment, in a later analysis, came from comparing TCR nucleotide sequences with IMGT/GENE-DB human TR gene sequences. Using the TCRdist pipeline, a later analysis assigned CDR3 sequences along with most-parsimonious VDJ recombination scenarios. In a later analysis, each TCR beta chain was defined by its CDR3 amino acid sequence together with its V-gene family, and reads lacking a unique V-gene family were excluded. To address suspected cross-contamination and a sequencing artifact, a later analysis removed several hundred highly shared, low-generation-probability nucleotide sequences. For each public chain, a later analysis derived a clonal expansion index from normalized ranks of inferred template counts within each repertoire. In a later analysis, generation probabilities were computed with a VDJ recombination model fitted to out-of-frame rearrangements, and the resulting probabilities were checked against IGoR. In a later analysis, TCR-TCR, TCR-HLA and TCR-CMV co-occurrence was scored with hypergeometric tests, and a repertoire-size bias correction was applied to TCR pairs. False discovery rates were estimated in a later analysis by permuting HLA or CMV assignments 20 times. In a later analysis, co-occurring TCRs were grouped with DBSCAN, and TCRdist sequence similarity was added when clustering was performed within HLA-allele-positive subsets. For co-occurrence clustering, repertoires with fewer than 30,000 or more than 120,000 public chains were excluded, along with roughly 5 repertoires with anomalous nucleotide sharing. TCRdb took over this immuneACCESS table, retaining in-frame rearrangements with V and J assigned. Such tables are incomplete; in checked studies, under half of the missing clones stem from an unresolved V gene, and the remainder is unexplained. The V and J calls and clone size come from that table; D and trimming were worked out from the DNA. The sample records about 160,000 clones, around 84% of which are singletons. Approximately 3.1% of the sample is held by the ten biggest clonotypes.

For this chain, trimming is 0 bases at the V end and 3 bases at the J end, and the number of junction bases without a gene match is 3. Reading the germline V gene gives CDR1 SGHTA and CDR2 FQGTGA. Its CDR3 holds 15 amino acids, cysteine through phenylalanine. CDR3 DNA only is kept here, 45 bases in frame from base 1. This specimen comes from a study of cytomegalovirus exposure and HLA in healthy donors (TCRdb year 2017). Regarding the study in general: An earlier analysis of some 600 of the donors reported under 300 Gb of sequence data and 95 million to 140 million unique TCR beta sequences obtained from around 180 million T cells. To predict cytomegalovirus infection status, the study combined high-throughput TCR immunosequencing, statistical association of individual TCRs with disease status, and machine learning. Across about 370 genotyped donors of the cohort, an average of about 250,000 unique TCR beta nucleotide sequences per donor were sequenced, and 15% to 20% of those sequences were non-productive. A separate validation cohort of over a hundred different subjects was used in addition to the 666-subject first cohort. An early release covering more than 500 HLA-typed donors comprised around 300 gigabases of sequencing data and tens of millions of unique TCR sequences. The T cell repertoires of some 670 subjects were profiled by immunosequencing and related to cytomegalovirus serostatus. In a later genetic analysis, genome-wide SNP genotypes for about 55% of the roughly 700 donors were used, and that subset was treated as a discovery cohort. The study aimed to test whether cataloging public T cell receptors could reveal signatures of past pathogen exposure. The genetic ancestry cluster associated with self-reported Caucasian donors included around 76% of the 350 to 500 genotyped donors. Typing coverage varied by locus: about 620-630 donors for A, B, C, DRB1 and DQB1; 522 for DQA1; about 600 for DPA1; around 450 for DPB1. Every discovery cohort repertoire had been produced on one sequencing platform. An earlier analysis of about 620 of the donors applied high-throughput TCR beta sequencing to assess whether each TCR beta V gene segment acted as functional or pseudogenic. Rather than drawing on any new phenotypic data, the later analysis identified candidate immune exposures from TCR beta sequences and the way those sequences occurred across donors. Roughly five DR-DQ haplotypes were handled as single units for association and clustering because linkage in the cohort was strong. To study patterns of TCR occurrence, a later analysis re-analyzed previously published TCR beta repertoires from around 670 donors and added high-resolution HLA genotyping. Donor age, sex, ethnicity and CMV serostatus were compiled together with the repertoire data. HLA typing covered class I and class II loci at four-digit resolution. Points the paper makes about the study in general: In an earlier analysis of fewer than 700 of the donors, most TCR beta V segments appeared in productive rearrangements about 90% or about 30% of the time, broadly matching IMGT annotations. A later genetic analysis reported fewer N-insertions in productive TCRs among donors in an Asian-associated ancestry cluster than the roughly 620-donor mean. A later genetic analysis associated a missense DCLRE1C variant with V-gene and J-gene trimming of TCR beta chains, and an independent cohort replicated the association. The cohort was sequenced for TCR beta chains only, and without alpha or paired-chain data the features that could be detected were limited. According to a later analysis, most CMV-associated TCR beta chains appeared to be HLA-restricted, and the HLA associations seemed to be driven largely by CMV exposure. The classifier was reported to diagnose cytomegalovirus status with high specificity and sensitivity in both the original and validation cohorts. Correlated functional status among segregating V segments might be attributable to linkage disequilibrium, but an unknown experimental factor could not be ruled out. At a false discovery rate of 0.05, a later analysis linked roughly 17,000 TCR beta sequences to specific HLA alleles. It was suggested by the authors that the approach could potentially be generalized to other disease states and immunological phenotypes. Three of the identified cytomegalovirus-associated TCR beta chains were confirmed in vitro to be specific for cytomegalovirus antigens. Because the 87-base-pair reads could not distinguish some IMGT-functional V segments, including TRBV6-2 and TRBV6-3, those segments were excluded. A later analysis found that HLA-associated TCR beta chains were more clonally expanded and had lower generation probabilities than equally common non-associated chains. A total of roughly 160 TCR beta chains were listed by the study as associated with cytomegalovirus. Sequencing depth was assumed to be roughly uniform across donors in the presence/absence analyses, though that assumption may not hold. The sequencing pipeline was judged likely to have produced a cluster of highly shared sequence variants as a technical artifact. For the cohort, immune exposure information was limited to CMV serostatus. A later analysis found that TCR association rates varied across HLA loci, with DRB1 alleles showing the most associated TCRs and HLA-C alleles the fewest. Assigning TCR associations to individual alleles was difficult when HLA alleles, especially DR and DQ, strongly co-occurred. In a later analysis, several top co-occurrence clusters were reported to appear linked to parvovirus B19, influenza, CMV and Epstein-Barr virus. About 17 rarely observed V segments, including chromosome 9 orphons, were excluded from the earlier analysis of just under 600 of the donors because counts were too low. Across donors, most TCR sequences were observed very rarely, whereas some public TCRs were present in many individuals. HLA typing was unavailable for some donors at each locus, so association tests used only the typed subset. A further reported finding was that TCR beta sequences accurately predicted the HLA-A and HLA-B alleles for most subjects in the first cohort.

This TCR was recovered from a woman aged 40 to 49 in good health and CMV-seronegative. The sequenced material came from PBMCs. The V and J genes are TRBV7-3 and TRBJ2-3; 7 bases in the middle match TRBD2. The sequenced DNA is TGTGCCAGCAGCTTAACGGGGGGGAGGACAGATACGCAGTATTTT. This sequence encodes CASSLTGGRTDTQYF.